A selection of T cell receptor beta chains follows, all from one sample in a study of cytotoxic CD8 clonotypes in ibrutinib-treated CLL. Using immunoSEQ multiplex PCR, the repertoire was profiled, and TCRdb retains in-frame clones only, with some absent. In the table there are around 40,000 clones, roughly 70% of which are singletons. Source: PBMCs, taken at disease progression, from a patient treated with ibrutinib. The receptor source for this set is a human donor with chronic lymphocytic leukemia. Both conserved end residues are part of each CDR3. D genes are given only for firm matches. Expanded clones are given a class, and other clones once, few, many or no size at all.

TRBJ2-1,NA,TRBV7-9,NA,CASSLVNSANNEQFF,TGTGCCAGCAGCTTAGTGAACTCCGCGAACAATGAGCAGTTCTTC
TRBJ1-3,NA,TRBV7-2,NA,CASSSGHYSGNTIYF,TGTGCCAGCAGCTCAGGGCATTACTCTGGAAACACCATATATTTT
TRBJ1-2,NA,TRBV9,NA,CASTETGSNYGYTF,TGTGCCAGCACCGAAACAGGATCTAACTATGGCTACACCTTC
TRBJ2-2,NA,TRBV6-6,once,CASSYDSRAGELFF,TGTGCCAGCAGTTACGATTCAAGGGCCGGGGAGCTGTTTTTT
TRBJ2-5,NA,TRBV5-1,NA,CASSLVTGSKETQYF,TGCGCCAGCAGCTTGGTTACAGGGAGTAAAGAGACCCAGTACTTC
TRBJ1-4,NA,TRBV11-2,NA,CASSRPNEKLFF,TGTGCCAGCAGCCGACCTAATGAAAAACTGTTTTTT
TRBJ1-2,NA,TRBV7-6,NA,CASSLSRTLEVYGYTF,TGTGCCAGCAGCCTAAGTAGGACCCTAGAGGTCTATGGCTACACCTTC
TRBJ2-3,NA,TRBV6-4,NA,CASSTGHRGDTQYF,TGTGCCAGCAGCACTGGACATCGGGGAGATACGCAGTATTTT
TRBJ2-7,TRBD1,TRBV28,NA,CASSGPGQGVGQYF,TGTGCCAGCAGTGGTCCGGGACAGGGGGTCGGGCAGTACTTC
TRBJ2-1,NA,TRBV27,NA,CASRPLGSSYNEQFF,TGTGCCAGCAGGCCCCTCGGGAGCTCCTACAATGAGCAGTTCTTC
TRBJ1-1,NA,TRBV7-6,NA,CASSPPNRDGEAFF,TGTGCCAGCAGCCCCCCCAATAGGGACGGTGAAGCTTTCTTT
TRBJ2-7,NA,TRBV5-4,few,CASSLIAAPYEQYF,TGTGCCAGCAGCTTGATAGCGGCTCCCTACGAGCAGTACTTC
TRBJ2-3,NA,TRBV5-8,once,CASSLPGNTDTQYF,TGTGCCAGCAGCCTACCCGGAAACACAGATACGCAGTATTTT
TRBJ1-2,NA,TRBV6-1,NA,CASRAKGGGLGYTF,TGTGCCAGCAGGGCAAAGGGCGGGGGTTTGGGTTACACCTTC
TRBJ1-5,NA,TRBV21-1,once,CASSKACTAFSNQPQHF,TGTGCCAGCAGCAAAGCTTGCACAGCCTTCAGCAATCAGCCCCAGCATTTT
TRBJ1-5,NA,TRBV30,NA,CAWSWKGSNQPQHF,TGTGCCTGGAGTTGGAAGGGAAGCAATCAGCCCCAGCATTTT
TRBJ2-2,NA,TRBV19,NA,CASSKSPRRITGELFF,TGTGCCAGTAGTAAAAGCCCTCGACGGATCACCGGGGAGCTGTTTTTT
TRBJ2-7,TRBD2,TRBV27,NA,CASSPGLAGAGEQYF,TGTGCCAGCAGTCCGGGACTAGCGGGAGCCGGTGAGCAGTACTTC
TRBJ1-2,NA,TRBV5-1,NA,CASSYLTGDYGYTF,TGCGCCAGCAGTTATCTCACAGGCGACTACGGCTACACCTTC
TRBJ2-2,NA,TRBV5-4,NA,CASTPYPRSNTGELFF,TGTGCCAGCACCCCTTATCCGCGGTCGAACACCGGGGAGCTGTTTTTT
TRBJ2-5,NA,TRBV29-1,NA,CSVSLGETQYF,TGCAGCGTTTCCCTCGGGGAGACCCAGTACTTC
TRBJ1-5,TRBD1,TRBV6-6,NA,CASSYSYRGRGLPQHF,TGTGCCAGCAGTTACTCCTACAGGGGCCGGGGCCTACCCCAGCATTTT
TRBJ1-4,NA,TRBV2,NA,CASRGTASEKLFF,TGTGCCAGCAGAGGGACCGCCTCCGAAAAACTGTTTTTT
TRBJ2-1,NA,TRBV7-8,once,CASSLPGSASNEQFF,TGTGCCAGCAGCTTACCGGGCTCCGCGTCCAATGAGCAGTTCTTC
TRBJ2-3,NA,TRBV5-1,few,CASKQTGDYTDTQYF,TGCGCCAGCAAGCAGACAGGGGACTACACAGATACGCAGTATTTT
TRBJ2-5,TRBD2,TRBV18,NA,CASSPRPGLGQETQYF,TGTGCCAGCTCTCCACGTCCGGGACTAGGACAAGAGACCCAGTACTTC
TRBJ2-7,NA,TRBV13,once,CASSLTSQGPPYEQYF,TGTGCCAGCAGCCTTACCTCACAGGGACCGCCCTACGAGCAGTACTTC